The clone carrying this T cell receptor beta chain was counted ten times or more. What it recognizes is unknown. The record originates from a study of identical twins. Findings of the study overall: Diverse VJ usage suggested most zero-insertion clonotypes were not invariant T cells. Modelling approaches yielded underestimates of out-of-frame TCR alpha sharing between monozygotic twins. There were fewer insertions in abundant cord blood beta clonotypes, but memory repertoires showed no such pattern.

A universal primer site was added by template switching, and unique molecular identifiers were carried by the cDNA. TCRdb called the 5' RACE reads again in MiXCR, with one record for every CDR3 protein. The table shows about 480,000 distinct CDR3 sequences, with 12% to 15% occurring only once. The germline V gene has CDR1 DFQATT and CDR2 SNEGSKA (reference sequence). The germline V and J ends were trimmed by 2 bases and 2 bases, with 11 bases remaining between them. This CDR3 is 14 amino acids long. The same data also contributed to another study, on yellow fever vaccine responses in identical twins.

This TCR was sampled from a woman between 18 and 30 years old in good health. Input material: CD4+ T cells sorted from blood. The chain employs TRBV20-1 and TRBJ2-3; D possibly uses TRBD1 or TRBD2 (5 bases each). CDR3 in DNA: TGCAGTGCTAGATATGGGACCTACACAGATACGCAGTATTTT. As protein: CSARYGTYTDTQYF.